This T cell receptor beta chain appears in the sequencing data of a study of OX40 agonist ivuxolimab in advanced cancers. The study, taken as a whole, reports: What antigens the expanded peripheral T cells recognized was never established. Partial responders dosed at 0.1-3.0 mg/kg displayed clonal expansion ranking among the lowest. With doses of 0.1 to 3.0 mg/kg, CD4+ and CD8+ blood T cells had undergone clonal expansion by week 6.

With respect to this clone: Its antigen is currently unknown.

Patients were ineligible given autoimmune disease history or systemic immunosuppression. The germline V gene has CDR1 SGHDT and CDR2 YYEEEE. The CDR3 sequence is 13 residues long. V trimming: 5 bases; J trimming: 4 bases; junction bases outside the gene matches: 6. The data were produced by immunoSEQ multiplex PCR, yet TCRdb's version contains in-frame clones alone and is incomplete. Here the sample spans about 35,000 clones, roughly 90% being singletons. The rearrangement uses TRBV5-6 and TRBJ2-7; TRBD2 agrees at 7 bases. This receptor was taken from an adult with an advanced solid tumor such as melanoma, head and neck, liver or kidney cancer. The input for sequencing was CD4+ or CD8+ T cells sorted from blood, taken in a trial of the OX40 agonist ivuxolimab. CDR3 DNA sequence: TGTGCCAGCAGTTTTACTAGCGAGTACGAGCAGTACTTC. Its protein is CASSFTSEYEQYF.